This TCR beta chain was identified during a study of circulating and synovial CD4+ cells in juvenile arthritis. Worth noting for this clone: Its matching antigen is unknown.

General observations from the study: Bulk blood CD4 repertoires were more diverse than these. Measured synovium overlap likely understates the true shared repertoire. Compared with bulk blood, circulating pathogenic-like lymphocytes shared substantially more CDR3 sequences with synovial T cells.

CDR1 is MNHNS and CDR2 is SASEGT in the germline V gene. J was trimmed by 2 bases and V by 7 bases; bases with no gene match: 5. The CDR3 covers 13 residues. TCRdb's table, derived via immunoSEQ multiplex PCR, lists solely in-frame clones and lacks some. The data show approximately 15,000 clones, more than 75% seen once. Source material: CD4+ T cells from blood. The clonotype originates from a human donor with juvenile idiopathic arthritis. The chain is built from TRBV6-1 and TRBJ2-7; 7 nucleotides match TRBD2. The CDR3 region has the DNA TGTGCCAGCAAAAGCGGGGTTGCCTACGAGCAGTACTTC. Its protein is CASKSGVAYEQYF.